Listed below are T cell receptor beta chains from one sample, sequenced in a study of regulatory T cells in long-lasting Graves disease. TCRdb redid the calling of the multiplex PCR reads with MiXCR, one entry per CDR3 protein. Of 400,000 to 550,000 distinct CDR3 sequences detected, about 16% appear once; the ten largest clones hold roughly 10%. These data also formed part of another study, on T cells in Graves' hyperthyroidism and ophthalmopathy.

The sample in question was peripheral blood mononuclear cells (PBMCs), obtained at new diagnosis, from a patient treated with antithyroid drugs. Receptors originate from a woman under 40 with Graves disease. Each CDR3 is given with its conserved first and last residue. Each record gives: V gene, clone size, J gene, D gene, CDR3 protein, CDR3 DNA. The D gene is left open where the match is weak. The size of a clone is reported for some rows only, either as once, few or many, or as a class for expanded clones.

TRBV12-3/TRBV12-4	-	TRBJ1-6	TRBD1	CASSARDRGSYNSPFHF	TGTGCCAGCAGCGCCCGGGACAGGGGCTCCTATAATTCACCCTTCCACTTT
TRBV20-1	-	TRBJ1-1	-	CSARHLAANTEAFF	TGCAGTGCTAGACACCTTGCGGCGAACACTGAAGCTTTCTTT
TRBV7-6	-	TRBJ1-5	-	CASSPTWAGGNQPQHF	TGTGCCAGCAGCCCCACCTGGGCGGGAGGCAATCAGCCCCAGCATTTT
TRBV29-1	many	TRBJ2-1	TRBD1	CSVRTGTAIYDEQFF	TGCAGCGTTCGAACCGGGACAGCGATCTACGATGAGCAGTTCTTC
TRBV7-2	many	TRBJ2-3	-	CASSFGGDTQYF	TGTGCCAGCAGCTTTGGCGGGGATACGCAGTATTTT
TRBV12-3/TRBV12-4	few	TRBJ2-7	-	CASLPNERRYEQYF	TGTGCCAGCCTCCCGAACGAGCGCCGCTACGAGCAGTACTTC
TRBV12-5	-	TRBJ2-1	TRBD1	CASGLITGTGGYNEQFF	TGTGCTAGTGGCCTCATTACCGGGACAGGGGGATACAATGAGCAGTTCTTC
TRBV29-1	few	TRBJ2-1	-	CSVKFSVNKQFF	TGCAGCGTTAAGTTCAGCGTCAATAAGCAGTTCTTC
TRBV20-1	many	TRBJ2-5	TRBD2	CSARVSGSLQETQYF	TGCAGTGCTAGAGTTAGCGGGAGCCTCCAAGAGACCCAGTACTTC
TRBV5-1	-	TRBJ2-6	-	CASSRPAGSGANVLTF	TGCGCCAGCAGCCGGCCGGCAGGCTCTGGGGCCAACGTCCTGACTTTC
TRBV20-1	many	TRBJ1-2	-	CSARDLGVPVGYTF	TGCAGTGCTAGAGATCTGGGGGTTCCGGTCGGCTACACCTTC
TRBV7-2	-	TRBJ2-7	-	CASSLVIAPIYEQYF	TGTGCCAGCAGCTTAGTGATCGCACCAATCTACGAGCAGTACTTC
TRBV20-1	many	TRBJ2-5	-	CSARPGRQETQYF	TGCAGTGCTAGGCCGGGACGGCAAGAGACCCAGTACTTC
TRBV27	few	TRBJ1-1	TRBD1	CASSSSRDRGRGTEAFF	TGTGCCAGCAGTTCGTCCCGGGACAGGGGGCGAGGCACTGAAGCTTTCTTT
TRBV4-3	-	TRBJ2-3	-	CASSPPRGLAGADTQYF	TGCGCCAGCAGCCCCCCCAGGGGGCTAGCGGGCGCAGATACGCAGTATTTT
TRBV10-3	-	TRBJ2-1	-	CAISWRGYLRNEQFF	TGTGCCATCAGTTGGAGGGGGTACCTTCGGAATGAGCAGTTCTTC
TRBV9	once	TRBJ2-7	-	CASSVEAQRPHYEQYF	TGTGCCAGCAGCGTAGAAGCCCAACGGCCACACTACGAGCAGTACTTC
TRBV10-3	-	TRBJ2-7	TRBD2	CAISGTSGRSHEQYF	TGTGCCATCAGCGGGACTAGCGGGAGGAGCCACGAGCAGTACTTC
TRBV19	-	TRBJ2-7	TRBD2	CASSIAGGGYEQYF	TGTGCCAGTAGTATTGCGGGAGGTGGTTACGAGCAGTACTTC
TRBV6-5	-	TRBJ1-5	-	CASSYSKIGYEATVAQHF	TGTGCCAGCAGTTACTCGAAAATCGGGTACGAGGCGACGGTGGCCCAGCATTTT
TRBV5-5	-	TRBJ2-7	-	CASAVMGTYEQYF	TGTGCCAGCGCTGTTATGGGAACCTACGAGCAGTACTTC
TRBV30	many	TRBJ2-1	-	CAWSRANEQFF	TGTGCCTGGAGTAGGGCTAATGAGCAGTTCTTC
TRBV10-3	few	TRBJ2-1	-	CAISHRESYNGQFF	TGTGCCATCAGCCACAGGGAATCCTACAATGGGCAGTTCTTC
TRBV4-1	many	TRBJ1-2	-	CASSPRETEAGYGYTF	TGCGCCAGCAGCCCCCGCGAAACGGAGGCCGGTTATGGCTACACCTTC
TRBV3-1	few	TRBJ2-2	TRBD2	CASSQQRTSGYTGELFF	TGTGCCAGCAGCCAACAAAGGACTAGCGGCTACACCGGGGAGCTGTTTTTT
TRBV9	-	TRBJ1-2	-	CASSPRGDKTDYYGYTF	TGTGCCAGCAGCCCCCGTGGGGACAAGACCGATTATTATGGCTACACCTTC
TRBV2	many	TRBJ1-1	-	CASSVERDVAGEAFF	TGTGCCAGCAGTGTCGAAAGGGATGTGGCTGGGGAAGCTTTCTTT
TRBV6-5	few	TRBJ2-1	TRBD2	CASSYSSLAEWRGSSYNEQFF	TGTGCCAGCAGTTACTCGAGCTTAGCGGAGTGGCGGGGGAGCTCCTACAATGAGCAGTTCTTC
TRBV9	many	TRBJ2-3	TRBD2	CASSPGLAGGDTQYF	TGTGCCAGCAGCCCGGGACTAGCGGGAGGAGATACGCAGTATTTT
TRBV29-1	few	TRBJ2-5	TRBD2	CSGGTSGRETQYF	TGCAGCGGGGGGACTAGCGGGAGGGAGACCCAGTACTTC
TRBV6-1	-	TRBJ1-2	TRBD1	CASSARTGDYGYTF	TGTGCCAGCAGTGCTCGGACAGGGGACTATGGCTACACCTTC
TRBV20-1	many	TRBJ2-7	-	CSAIPGSLSYEQYF	TGCAGTGCTATTCCCGGGTCCCTAAGCTACGAGCAGTACTTC
TRBV3-1	-	TRBJ2-7	TRBD2	CASSLLAGGRSEQYF	TGTGCCAGCAGCCTTCTGGCGGGAGGGAGGTCCGAGCAGTACTTC
TRBV2	many	TRBJ2-1	TRBD2	CASSGLAAYNEQFF	TGTGCCAGCTCCGGACTAGCGGCCTACAATGAGCAGTTCTTC
TRBV20-1	few	TRBJ2-2	-	CSARRRVDTGELFF	TGCAGTGCTAGAAGGCGGGTGGACACCGGGGAGCTGTTTTTT
TRBV5-5	-	TRBJ1-2	-	CASSLRGVRNYGYTF	TGTGCCAGCAGCTTACGAGGGGTTCGTAACTATGGCTACACCTTC
TRBV7-9	many	TRBJ2-5	TRBD2	CASSPASGRGGETQYF	TGTGCCAGCAGCCCCGCTAGCGGGAGAGGGGGGGAGACCCAGTACTTC
TRBV28	many	TRBJ1-5	TRBD1	CASIPGQGNQPQHF	TGTGCCAGTATACCCGGACAGGGTAATCAGCCCCAGCATTTT